One and the same sample provided the 30 T cell receptor beta chains below, sequenced in a study of PD-1 blockade in classical Hodgkin lymphoma. Time point meaning: newly diagnosed, previously untreated cHL patient sample. Negative selection with magnetic separation was used to purify CD4+ T cells from thawed PBMCs. TCRdb's copy holds only in-frame clones and misses some; the assay was immunoSEQ multiplex PCR. The sample includes under 40,000 clones, 88% of them seen just once. The specimen sequenced was CD4+ T cells from blood. These receptors came from a human donor with classical Hodgkin lymphoma.

Only one count was recorded for this clone. The chain is built from TRBV7-8 and TRBJ1-3; D call uncertain. The germline V gene has CDR1 SGHVS and CDR2 FQNEAQ. With 7 bases removed from V and 0 bases from J, the gap between germline ends came to 4 bases. This CDR3 contains 12 residues. The CDR3 DNA reads as TGTGCCAGCAAGCACTCTGGAAACACCATATATTTT. Protein sequence: CASKHSGNTIYF.

The chain combines TRBV29-1 with TRBJ1-1; D gene unclear. CDR1 SQVTM and CDR2 ANQGSEA come from the germline V gene. The CDR3 runs 10 residues. The CDR3, as DNA: TGCGGTGGTAGGAACACTGAAGCTTTCTTT. Translating gives CGGRNTEAFF.

The V and J genes are TRBV9 and TRBJ1-1; D perhaps matches TRBD1 (5 bases). V was clipped by 2 bases and J by 1 base, with 15 bases between them. The CDR3 is 16 amino acids. Germline CDR1 reads SGDLS; CDR2 reads YYNGEE. As DNA, the CDR3 is TGTGCCAGCAGCGTGGGACGGGGCTTCGAGAACACTGAAGCTTTCTTT. Translating it yields CASSVGRGFENTEAFF.

This chain uses TRBV10-3 with TRBJ1-1; D unresolved. The germline V and J ends were trimmed by 7 bases and 1 base, with 13 bases remaining between them. Germline CDR1 is ENHRY and CDR2 is SYGVKD. This CDR3 comprises 14 residues. The CDR3 protein is CAITQVGGNTEAFF. DNA of the CDR3: TGTGCCATCACCCAGGTGGGTGGGAACACTGAAGCTTTCTTT.

The CDR3 DNA follows: TGCGCCAGCACGGACAGGGCAGAGGAGCAGTTCTTC. Translating gives CASTDRAEEQFF. V usage is TRBV23-1 and J usage is TRBJ2-1, with 8 positions matching TRBD1. Being an ORF, TRBV23-1 has a function that is uncertain. The CDR3 sequence is 12 residues long. Trimming cost V 7 bases and J 10 bases; bases outside gene matches: 6.

The V call is TRBV6-1, the J call TRBJ2-7; D ambiguous. This CDR3 has 13 residues. Germline assignment: CDR1 MNHNS and CDR2 SASEGT. The ends were cut back, 4 bases at V and 7 bases at J, with 14 bases in the middle. This chain's CDR3 is CASSGLTRGEQYF. CDR3 DNA sequence: TGTGCCAGCAGTGGACTCACGCGAGGTGAGCAGTACTTC.

This clone has a single count. The chain couples TRBV5-6 to TRBJ2-3, with D possibly TRBD2 on 6 matching bases. V lost 4 bases, J lost 3 bases, and 15 bases lay in between. The CDR3 is 15 residues long. Germline CDR1 SGHDT, CDR2 YYEEEE. CDR3 region: CASSLVGLATDTQYF. In nucleotides, the CDR3 is TGTGCCAGCAGCCTCGTCGGCCTAGCGACAGATACGCAGTATTTT.

The V gene is TRBV21-1, the J gene TRBJ2-7; TRBD1 is taken as the D call from the table, unchecked against the DNA. TRBV21-1 represents a pseudogene. This CDR3 contains 15 residues. The CDR3 loop is CASSRAQGSSHEQYF. CDR3 in DNA: TGTGCCAGCAGCAGAGCTCAGGGTTCAAGCCACGAGCAGTACTTC.

Remarks on this clone: Other DNA sequences in the same sample also yield this CDR3. CDR3 nucleotides: TGTGCCAGCAGCCCTAGTGGGTCTGGAAACACCATATATTTT. This gives the protein CASSPSGSGNTIYF. The chain is built from TRBV28 and TRBJ1-3; D gene ambiguous. Deletions cut 6 bases from V and 1 base from J, with 10 bases between. There are 14 residues in the CDR3. Germline V gives CDR1 MDHEN, CDR2 SYDVKM.

The rearrangement joins TRBV5-6 to TRBJ1-1, with TRBD1 as a possible D gene (5 bases). Trimming shortened V by 0 bases and J by 9 bases, and 15 bases separated the two germline ends. Germline V CDR1 and CDR2: SGHDT, YYEEEE. This CDR3 is 14 amino acids long. The CDR3: CASSLGQGRMKAFF. The CDR3 nucleotides are TGTGCCAGCAGCTTGGGGCAGGGCCGGATGAAAGCTTTCTTT.

The chain recombines TRBV30 with TRBJ1-1, with D uncertain. V was pared by 2 bases and J by 0 bases, with 7 bases between. The CDR3 covers 13 residues. Germline values: CDR1 GTSNPN, CDR2 SVGIG (reference sequence). The CDR3 protein is CAWSTQLNTEAFF. DNA for the CDR3: TGTGCCTGGAGTACTCAACTGAACACTGAAGCTTTCTTT. Drawing the rest from reference TRBV30 and TRBJ1-1, the complete variable domain is SQTIHQWPATLVQPVGSPLSLECTVEGTSNPNLYWYRQAAGRGLQLLFYSVGIGQISSEVPQNLSASRPQDRQFILSSKKLLLSDSGFYLCAWSTQLNTEAFFGQGTRLTVV.

Written as DNA, the CDR3 is TGTGCCAGCAGCGGGTCCAGGGACTCTGGAAACACCATATATTTT. Protein: CASSGSRDSGNTIYF. The V call is TRBV9, the J call TRBJ1-3, with a weak D call TRBD1 (5 bases). V lost 3 bases to trimming and J lost 0 bases, with 10 bases between them. CDR3 size: 15 residues. From germline, CDR1 is SGDLS and CDR2 YYNGEE.

The chain is built from TRBV5-8 and TRBJ2-3; no firm D call. Germline V CDR1 and CDR2: SGHTS, YDEGEE. This CDR3 is built from 14 residues. The V end lost 4 bases, the J end lost 3 bases, and 12 bases lay between the germline ends. The CDR3 reads CASSAEGSTDTQYF. The CDR3 DNA reads TGTGCCAGCAGCGCGGAAGGCAGTACAGATACGCAGTATTTT. The variable domain in full, completed from reference TRBV5-8 and TRBJ2-3, reads EAGVTQSPTHLIKTRGQQATLRCSPISGHTSVYWYQQALGLGLQFLLWYDEGEERNRGNFPPRFSGRQFPNYSSELNVNALELEDSALYLCASSAEGSTDTQYFGPGTRLTVL.

The rearrangement uses TRBV10-1 and TRBJ2-1, with 7 bases fitting TRBD2. Germline assignment: CDR1 WNHNN and CDR2 SYGVQD (reference sequence). The ends lost 3 bases at V and 9 bases at J; junction bases unmatched: 14. The CDR3 is 16 amino acids. The CDR3 sequence is CASSEEAGRLIFEQFF. The DNA for the CDR3 is TGCGCCAGCAGTGAAGAAGCGGGACGGCTTATTTTTGAGCAGTTCTTC.

The chain employs TRBV2 and TRBJ1-4; the D is unclear. The CDR3 covers 12 residues. Trimming shortened V by 7 bases and J by 7 bases, and 10 bases separated the two germline ends. Germline CDR1 is SNHLY and CDR2 is FYNNEI. CDR3 region: CASTPRSEKLFF. CDR3 coding DNA: TGTGCCAGCACCCCCAGAAGTGAAAAACTGTTTTTT.

The genes are TRBV9 and TRBJ1-1, with TRBD1 matching 7 bases. This CDR3 has 14 residues. The V gene end was trimmed by 0 bases and the J gene end by 3 bases; junction bases not matched to a gene: 2. Per the germline V gene, CDR1 is SGDLS and CDR2 is YYNGEE. For the CDR3, the DNA is TGTGCCAGCAGCGTAGGCAGGGGGGACACTGAAGCTTTCTTT. Translated, it gives CASSVGRGDTEAFF.

The gene calls are TRBV19 and TRBJ2-5; perhaps TRBD2 as D (6 bases). This CDR3 region has 13 residues. Germline values: CDR1 LNHDA, CDR2 SQIVND (reference sequence). The V end was cut by 7 bases, the J end by 14 bases, with 23 bases between. CDR3 coding DNA: TGTGCCAGTAACTCCGGTGGAGGGGCGGCTCCTTACTTC. Translation gives CASNSGGGAAPYF. The whole variable domain, filled in from reference TRBV19 and TRBJ2-5, reads DGGITQSPKYLFRKEGQNVTLSCEQNLNHDAMYWYRQDPGQGLRLIYYSQIVNDFQKGDIAEGYSVSREKKESFPLTVTSAQKNPTAFYLCASNSGGGAAPYFGPGTRLLVL.

The chain carries TRBV5-1 and TRBJ2-1; no clear D gene. Germline values: CDR1 SGHRS, CDR2 YFSETQ. The V gene lost 4 bases and the J gene lost 7 bases, with 12 bases spanning the gap. The CDR3 sequence is 13 residues long. The CDR3 here is CASSPLLGNEQFF. CDR3 coding DNA: TGCGCCAGCAGCCCGCTTCTCGGTAATGAGCAGTTCTTC.

The chain uses TRBV9 and TRBJ2-1; D might be TRBD1 or TRBD2, each matching 5 bases. V was shortened by 5 bases and J by 0 bases, with 12 bases between the two germline ends. CDR3 length: 15 amino acids. Germline loops: CDR1 SGDLS, CDR2 YYNGEE. CDR3 DNA sequence: TGTGCCAGCAGTGCCGGGACGATCTCCTACAATGAGCAGTTCTTC. Its protein is CASSAGTISYNEQFF.

The chain joins TRBV11-3 to TRBJ2-5; tentative D call: TRBD1 (6 bases). CDR1 and CDR2 (germline): SGHNT, YENEEA. Trimming took off 5 bases at V and 4 bases at J, with 20 bases between the two ends. The CDR3 is 16 residues long. CDR3 sequence (DNA): TGTGCCAGCAGCCAAAACCCGACAGGAACGGGAGAGACCCAGTACTTC. Amino acids: CASSQNPTGTGETQYF.

The rearrangement uses TRBV5-1 and TRBJ2-3, with D hard to call. The CDR3 extends over 15 amino acids. Per the germline V gene, CDR1 is SGHRS and CDR2 is YFSETQ. The V end lost 0 bases, the J end lost 6 bases, and 14 bases lay between the germline ends. The CDR3 region is CASSLEVGGRDTQYF. CDR3 DNA sequence: TGCGCCAGCAGCTTGGAGGTCGGTGGGCGGGATACGCAGTATTTT.

This chain links TRBV5-1 with TRBJ2-3; 7 bases map to TRBD2. CDR3 size: 18 residues. The V segment lost 0 bases and the J segment 2 bases; nucleotides outside the gene matches: 12. Looked up from germline, CDR1 is SGHRS and CDR2 is YFSETQ. CDR3 coding DNA: TGCGCCAGCAGCTTGGAGGGCGGGAGTTTCGGTGCCACAGATACGCAGTATTTT. Protein product: CASSLEGGSFGATDTQYF.

V and J are TRBV5-1 and TRBJ2-2, with 8 bases that match TRBD2. This CDR3 contains 15 residues. The V segment lost 2 bases and the J segment 6 bases; nucleotides outside the gene matches: 6. In germline, CDR1 is SGHRS, CDR2 YFSETQ. CDR3 sequence: CASSFAGGSAGELFF. CDR3 nucleotide sequence: TGCGCCAGCAGCTTTGCGGGAGGATCGGCCGGGGAGCTGTTTTTT.

The V gene is TRBV19, the J gene TRBJ2-1; 13 bases map to TRBD2. Germline V gene sequence: CDR1 LNHDA, CDR2 SQIVND (reference sequence). V was clipped by 4 bases and J by 8 bases; unmatched bases: 5. CDR3 length: 15 residues. The CDR3 DNA reads TGTGCCAGTAGTACCTGGACTAGCGGGAGACATGAGCAGTTCTTC. This codes for CASSTWTSGRHEQFF.

The V and J genes are TRBV6-4 and TRBJ2-1, with 7 bases aligning to TRBD1. V was pared by 4 bases and J by 5 bases, with 20 bases of the junction left unmatched. The CDR3 length is 19 residues. The germline V gene has CDR1 MRHNA and CDR2 SNTAGT. CDR3 region: CASSAINWTGLFPDNEQFF. The CDR3 nucleotides are TGTGCCAGCAGTGCGATAAATTGGACAGGCTTATTTCCCGACAATGAGCAGTTCTTC.

The J gene is TRBJ2-3, the V gene TRBV2, with 12 bases lining up with TRBD2. The trim removed 1 base at V and 0 bases at J, leaving 5 bases unmatched. The CDR3 runs 18 residues. Looked up from germline, CDR1 is SNHLY and CDR2 is FYNNEI. The chain's CDR3 is CASSEVGLAGGSTDTQYF. DNA for the CDR3: TGTGCCAGCAGTGAAGTGGGGCTAGCGGGAGGGAGCACAGATACGCAGTATTTT.

This chain joins TRBV29-1 and TRBJ2-1; D may be TRBD2 (5 bases). There are 13 residues in the CDR3. Germline assignment: CDR1 SQVTM and CDR2 ANQGSEA. The germline V and J ends were trimmed by 5 bases and 4 bases, with 12 bases remaining between them. The CDR3 nucleotides are TGCAGCGTTAACGGACTCGATTACAATGAGCAGTTCTTC. This sequence encodes CSVNGLDYNEQFF.

The chain is built from TRBV5-1 and TRBJ1-1; the D gene is possibly TRBD1 (5 bases). V lost 4 bases and J 0 bases, leaving 7 bases between the germline ends. CDR1 and CDR2 (germline): SGHRS, YFSETQ. The CDR3 length is 13 residues. CDR3 sequence reads: CASSPDMNTEAFF. In nucleotides, the CDR3 is TGCGCCAGCAGCCCGGACATGAACACTGAAGCTTTCTTT.

This clone has more than one count but fewer than ten. This chain connects TRBV6-1 to TRBJ2-7; D uncertain. The CDR3 is 12 amino acids. V was shortened by 7 bases and J by 1 base, with 8 bases between the two germline ends. Germline CDR1 MNHNS, CDR2 SASEGT. This chain's CDR3 is CASTRASYEQYV. The CDR3 DNA follows: TGTGCCAGCACCCGGGCGTCCTACGAGCAGTACGTC.

The chain is built from TRBV5-4 and TRBJ2-7; 9 bases line up with TRBD2. Germline CDR1 is SGHNT and CDR2 is YYREEE (reference sequence). The CDR3 totals 16 residues. J was trimmed by 4 bases and V by 1 base; bases with no gene match: 9. CDR3 residues: CASSLSGGRAGYEQYF. The CDR3 DNA is TGTGCCAGCAGCTTGAGTGGCGGGAGGGCCGGTTACGAGCAGTACTTC.